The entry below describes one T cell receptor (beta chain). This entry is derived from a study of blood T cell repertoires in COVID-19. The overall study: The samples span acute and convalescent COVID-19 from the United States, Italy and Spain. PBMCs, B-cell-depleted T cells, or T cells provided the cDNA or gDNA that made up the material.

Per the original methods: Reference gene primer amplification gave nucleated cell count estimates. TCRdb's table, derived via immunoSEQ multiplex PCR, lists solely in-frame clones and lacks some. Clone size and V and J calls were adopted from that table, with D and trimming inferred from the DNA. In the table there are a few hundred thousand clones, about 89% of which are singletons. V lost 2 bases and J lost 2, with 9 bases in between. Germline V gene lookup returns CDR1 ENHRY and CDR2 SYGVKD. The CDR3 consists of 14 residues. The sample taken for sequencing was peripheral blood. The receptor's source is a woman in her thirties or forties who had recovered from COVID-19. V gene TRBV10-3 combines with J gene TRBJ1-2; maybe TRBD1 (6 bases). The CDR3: CAISEGGANYGYTF. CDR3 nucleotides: TGTGCCATCAGTGAGGGGGGGGCCAACTATGGCTACACCTTC.